This TCR beta chain was identified during a study of human T cells and chemical hapten exposure (dated by TCRdb to about 2021). In terms of the full investigation: For sensitization, 2% DPC in acetone was applied to a 2 cm by 2 cm area of upper inner arm skin. Throughout the roughly 24-week study period, patients were also given weekly therapeutic DPC doses on the scalp. Patch testing was done on the upper back using Finn chambers containing 0.01% DPC, and results were scored after 6 days according to International Contact Dermatitis Research Group standards. Most of the patients in the cohort were female, and the cohort covered alopecia areata with under or over 50% scalp involvement, alopecia totalis and alopecia universalis. Libraries were pooled for sequencing, and variation in per-sample TCR yields was attributed mainly to small differences in library volumes within the pool. In alopecia patients, the study followed how the peripheral blood TCR repertoire changed in vivo over primary and secondary sensitization to diphenylcyclopropenone (DPC), a hapten. Blood was sampled from patients pre-sensitization (week 0) and at 2, 6 and about 24 weeks after DPC sensitization. Twenty-nine alopecia patients gave blood for TCR sequencing at one to four time points (pre-sensitization, 2, 6 and 24 weeks). The study at large found these results: Significantly more large CDR3 similarity clusters were formed by expanded TCRs than by pre-sensitization or healthy control sets, consistent with antigen-driven responses. Alopecia, a presumed autoimmune disease, was present in all patients, so the immune response of the patients might differ from that of healthy individuals. Patch test score correlated positively with the number of PT1 expanded TCRs, reaching significance at thresholds 8, 16 and 32 but not at 4. After repeated subsampling, changes were observed in the strength of the expansion versus patch-test correlation and in the threshold at which the correlation became significant. DPC sensitization did not change the number of TCRs with a frequency above 1 in 1000, and there was no evidence of changes in global repertoire structure.

The protocol used for the library was RACE. The listed sequencing device is NextSeq 500. During library preparation, unique molecular identifiers were attached to individual cDNA molecules so that TCRs could be counted in a quantitative, reproducible way. Both TCR alpha and TCR beta chains were sequenced from each blood RNA sample. Regarding the original processing steps: Samples had a median of around 92,000 TCRs, with a range from roughly 20,000 to 690,600. V, J and CDR3 annotation of the TCR reads was carried out using the Decombinator software suite. Every sample was subsampled to the same number of TCRs (28,000) for the PS versus PT1 abundance plots. TCRs were defined as expanded if absent before sensitization and observed at least eight times at the 2-week time point. TCRdb handled the public reads itself, with Q25 trimming in fastp and clone calling in MiXCR, and kept productive beta chains. Entries that share a CDR3 protein sequence are merged under the most common genes and DNA. What appears here as the V and J calls and clone size reflects TCRdb's work, not the paper's. In all, the sample holds about 380,000 distinct CDR3 sequences, and 4.8% of those were seen once. Clones ranked in the top ten supply 2% to 2.5% of the sample.

The time point label on this specimen signifies: patch test 1, 2 weeks after DPC sensitization. The treatment or condition label, read with the paper, signifies: therapeutic diphenylcyclopropenone sensitization with weekly scalp DPC. At every patch-test visit, the blood draw took place before the patch test was put on. To be eligible, patients had to be aged 18 to 70, diagnosed with alopecia and judged suitable for DPC therapy, while pregnant patients were excluded. Total RNA was extracted from unfractionated whole blood collected in Tempus Blood RNA tubes. This clonotype was counted at least ten times. The antigen it recognizes is unknown. Base qualities were left out, and no much larger clone turns up one base away. CDR1 and CDR2 are drawn from the germline V gene: MNHEY, SVGEGT. Including cysteine and phenylalanine, the CDR3 has 15 amino acids. Solely the CDR3 DNA is kept, with 45 bases framed from the first base. The trim is 2 bases for V and 6 bases for J, with a gap of 16 bases between the germline ends.

Recombination joined TRBV6-2 or TRBV6-3 with TRBJ1-1, with the D segment identity uncertain. Sequenced material: whole blood, taken in connection with sensitization to the hapten diphenylcyclopropenone (DPC). This receptor was obtained from a woman aged 50 to 65 with alopecia areata. Some clones in this sample may be carry-over from other donors' samples. The DNA sequence follows: TGTGCCAGCAGTTACGAACCCCAGCTTGGGGCTGAAGCTTTCTTT. Translation gives CASSYEPQLGAEAFF.